What follows are 4 T cell receptor beta chains derived from one specimen sequenced in a study of T cells in Graves' hyperthyroidism and ophthalmopathy. Amplified regions were TCR beta CDR3 sequences from RNA transcripts. In the first-round RT-PCR of the TCR CDR3, the HTBI primer set was used. TCRdb recomputed calls from the multiplex PCR reads with MiXCR, one row per CDR3 protein. The repertoire holds around 300,000 distinct CDR3 sequences, over 20% seen once, with about 60% in the top ten. The sequencing sample was made of blood. The receptors derive from a man in his thirties or forties with Graves' ophthalmopathy.

CDR3 region: CASSQGRAAFF. CDR3 nucleotides: TGTGCCAGCAGCCAAGGACGGGCGGCTTTCTTT. This chain uses TRBV14 with TRBJ1-1; no reliable D call. Per the germline V gene, CDR1 is SGHDN and CDR2 is FVKESK. The germline V and J ends were trimmed by 1 base and 11 bases, with 8 bases remaining between them. The CDR3 covers 11 residues. Combining the CDR3 with reference TRBV14 and TRBJ1-1 gives the whole variable domain EAGVTQFPSHSVIEKGQTVTLRCDPISGHDNLYWYRRVMGKEIKFLLHFVKESKQDESGMPNNRFLAERTGGTYSTLKVQPAELEDSGVYFCASSQGRAAFFGQGTRLTVV.

The chain joins TRBV11-2 to TRBJ2-1, with unresolved D. V lost 3 bases and J 8 bases, leaving 8 bases between the germline ends. Germline values: CDR1 SGHAT, CDR2 FQNNGV. The length of the CDR3 is 12 residues. CDR3 loop: CASSFRVHEQFF. The CDR3 nucleotides are TGTGCCAGCAGCTTCCGGGTGCATGAGCAGTTCTTC.

The V call is TRBV10-3, the J call TRBJ2-7, with 8 bases aligning to TRBD1. CDR3 length equals 14 residues. Germline V gene data show CDR1 as ENHRY and CDR2 as SYGVKD. Trimming removed 5 bases from V and 4 bases from J; junction bases left unmatched: 7. CDR3 bases: TGTGCCATCAGTATAGGACAGGGTCTTTACGAGCAGTACTTC. Protein sequence: CAISIGQGLYEQYF.

J is TRBJ2-5 and V is TRBV25-1; no reliable D call. Germline CDR1 is MGHDK and CDR2 is SYGVNS. The V gene lost 3 bases and the J gene lost 3 bases, with 32 bases spanning the gap. The CDR3 runs 21 residues. The CDR3 bases are TGTGCCAGCAGTGACTTGGGTTCGTTTCGGGCTTCTCCTACGCCTGAAGAGACCCAGTACTTC. It encodes CASSDLGSFRASPTPEETQYF.